This TCR beta chain was sequenced in a study of blood T cell repertoires in COVID-19. Study-level information: The study drew acute and convalescent COVID-19 samples from the United States, Italy and Spain.

In the authors' methods: Nucleated cell counts were estimated from reference gene primer amplification. The table came from immunoSEQ multiplex PCR; TCRdb's copy has only in-frame clones and leaves some out. That table furnishes V, J and clone size, whereas the DNA furnished D and trimming. The sample has 250,000 or so clones; more than 65% are singletons. Germline CDR1 is MNHNS and CDR2 is SASEGT. The CDR3 length is 15 residues. V lost 1 base and J 0 bases, leaving 9 bases between the germline ends. This chain links TRBV6-1 with TRBJ1-1, with D possibly TRBD1 on 5 matching bases. The receptor was isolated from a man aged 50-60 years who had recovered from COVID-19. Input material: PBMCs or T cells enriched from blood (not recorded which). CDR3 loop: CASSEGRGLNTEAFF. CDR3 DNA: TGTGCCAGCAGTGAAGGGAGGGGACTGAACACTGAAGCTTTCTTT.